This is a list of T cell receptor beta chains from one sample in a study of blood T cell repertoires in COVID-19. Only in-frame clones appear in the TCRdb table, and some are missing; sequencing was by immunoSEQ multiplex PCR. The sample carries 160,000 or so clones, around 75% recorded once. The sample consisted of peripheral blood. The source is a woman older than 75 with acute or convalescent COVID-19. CDR3s include the opening cysteine and the closing phenylalanine or tryptophan. The D gene is left open where the match is weak. Not every row has a clone size; where given, it reads once, few, many or a size class.

d_call	clone_size	v_call	j_call	cdr3_aa	cdr3_nt
TRBD2	few	TRBV19	TRBJ2-3	CASSWGLAGSTDTQYF	TGTGCCAGTAGCTGGGGACTAGCGGGGAGCACAGATACGCAGTATTTT
TRBD2	.	TRBV3-1/TRBV3-2	TRBJ2-7	CASSQNLAVEQYF	TGTGCCAGCAGCCAAAATCTAGCGGTCGAGCAGTACTTC
.	.	TRBV18	TRBJ1-5	CASSPGEGRRDQPQHF	TGTGCCAGCTCACCGGGGGAAGGGAGGCGGGATCAGCCCCAGCATTTT
.	.	TRBV12-1	TRBJ2-3	CASSSSPTSGPPELTDTQYF	TGTGCCAGCAGTTCAAGCCCGACTAGCGGGCCTCCCGAGCTCACAGATACGCAGTATTTT
.	.	TRBV5-4	TRBJ1-6	CASSLDFRQASPLHF	TGTGCCAGCAGCTTAGACTTCCGACAGGCTTCACCCCTCCACTTT
.	.	TRBV30	TRBJ1-5	CAWSQGSLGNQPQHF	TGTGCCTGGAGTCAGGGGTCTCTGGGCAATCAGCCCCAGCATTTT
.	.	TRBV9	TRBJ1-2	CASSPTTGAPYGYTF	TGTGCCAGCAGCCCCACGACAGGTGCTCCTTATGGCTACACCTTC
TRBD1	.	TRBV5-1	TRBJ1-2	CASSLETGNGYTF	TGCGCCAGCAGCTTGGAGACAGGGAACGGCTACACCTTC
TRBD1	.	TRBV30	TRBJ1-3	CALQGSSGNTIYF	TGTGCCTTACAGGGGTCGTCTGGAAACACCATATATTTT
.	few	TRBV1	TRBJ2-1	CTSSQGRGGSGSVKFF	TGCACCAGCAGCCAAGGGCGGGGGGGTAGCGGGAGTGTTAAGTTCTTC
TRBD1	.	TRBV5-5	TRBJ1-1	CASSVDRAVATEAFF	TGTGCCAGCAGCGTAGACAGGGCGGTGGCCACTGAAGCTTTCTTT
.	few	TRBV29-1	TRBJ1-2	CSVATAFNYGYTF	TGCAGCGTTGCAACAGCCTTTAACTATGGCTACACCTTC
.	.	TRBV5-1	TRBJ1-1	CASSLATAMSTEAFF	TGCGCCAGCAGCTTGGCTACAGCTATGAGCACTGAAGCTTTCTTT
.	.	TRBV27	TRBJ1-2	CASSLSEDHGYTF	TGTGCCAGCAGTTTATCGGAGGACCATGGCTACACCTTC
.	once	TRBV7-2	TRBJ1-5	CASSLALQGKGQPQHF	TGTGCCAGCAGCTTAGCGCTCCAGGGAAAGGGTCAGCCCCAGCATTTT
.	.	TRBV28	TRBJ1-3	CASSLGGSNTIYF	TGTGCCAGCAGTTTAGGAGGGAGTAACACCATATATTTT
TRBD1	.	TRBV30	TRBJ1-2	CAWRITGGDYGYTF	TGTGCCTGGAGAATAACAGGGGGGGACTATGGCTACACCTTC
TRBD1	.	TRBV5-5	TRBJ2-5	CASSFGQGAAQETQYF	TGTGCCAGCAGCTTCGGACAGGGGGCGGCCCAAGAGACCCAGTACTTC
.	few	TRBV11-2	TRBJ2-7	CASSFTEGVEQYF	TGTGCCAGCAGCTTCACGGAGGGCGTCGAGCAGTACTTC
.	.	TRBV6-1	TRBJ2-2	CASSEASQLTGELFF	TGTGCCAGCAGTGAAGCCTCACAGCTGACCGGGGAGCTGTTTTTT
TRBD1	.	TRBV10-2	TRBJ1-2	CASIGQGANYGYTF	TGCGCCAGCATTGGACAGGGTGCTAACTATGGCTACACCTTC
TRBD1	.	TRBV25-1	TRBJ1-3	CASSETGATGNTIYF	TGTGCCAGCAGTGAGACAGGGGCGACTGGAAACACCATATATTTT
TRBD1	few	TRBV6-6	TRBJ1-2	CASSYEGAGYGYTF	TGTGCCAGCAGTTACGAGGGGGCTGGGTATGGCTACACCTTC
.	once	TRBV18	TRBJ1-5	CASSRQDNQPQHF	TGTGCCAGCTCACGACAGGACAATCAGCCCCAGCATTTT
TRBD2	.	TRBV6-6	TRBJ2-1	CASSRPTSGRAPYNEQFF	TGTGCCAGCAGTCGCCCAACTAGCGGGAGGGCCCCCTACAATGAGCAGTTCTTC
TRBD2	once	TRBV7-7	TRBJ2-5	CASSLGGTRRETQYF	TGTGCTAGCAGCTTAGGCGGGACTAGAAGGGAGACCCAGTACTTC
.	.	TRBV4-1	TRBJ2-3	CASSQVNPRTDTQYF	TGCGCCAGCAGCCAAGTCAATCCCCGCACAGATACGCAGTATTTT
TRBD1	.	TRBV5-5	TRBJ1-3	CASSLAPGQGGGNTIYF	TGTGCCAGCAGCTTGGCCCCAGGACAGGGCGGAGGAAACACCATATATTTT
.	.	TRBV6-5	TRBJ1-6	CASSYSSYNSPLHF	TGTGCCAGCAGTTATAGCTCCTATAATTCACCCCTCCACTTT
.	once	TRBV28	TRBJ1-2	CASSLAGYGYTF	TGTGCCAGCAGTTTAGCGGGGTATGGCTACACCTTC
TRBD1	.	TRBV28	TRBJ2-5	CASSLRDRYQETQYF	TGTGCCAGCAGTTTGAGGGACAGGTACCAAGAGACCCAGTACTTC
TRBD1	.	TRBV20-1	TRBJ1-2	CSASKTTGGMAGYTF	TGCAGTGCTAGTAAGACTACAGGGGGAATGGCTGGCTACACCTTC
.	.	TRBV28	TRBJ1-1	CASISGGTNTEAFF	TGTGCCAGCATTTCGGGGGGCACAAACACTGAAGCTTTCTTT
TRBD1	few	TRBV6-2/TRBV6-3	TRBJ2-7	CASSTGTGAYEQYF	TGTGCCAGCAGTACCGGGACAGGGGCCTACGAGCAGTACTTC
.	.	TRBV5-6	TRBJ1-4	CASSPQGNEKLFF	TGTGCCAGCAGCCCACAGGGTAATGAAAAACTGTTTTTT
.	.	TRBV2	TRBJ2-4	CASSEALLVRGEVAKNIQYF	TGTGCCAGCAGTGAAGCGCTTCTAGTCAGGGGGGAGGTCGCCAAAAACATTCAGTACTTC
.	.	TRBV28	TRBJ2-1	CASSFPAGLRVQFF	TGTGCCAGCAGTTTCCCCGCCGGGCTGCGGGTGCAGTTCTTC
.	once	TRBV19	TRBJ1-3	CASSAQQGPLSGNTIYF	TGTGCCAGTAGCGCACAACAGGGTCCTCTCTCTGGAAACACCATATATTTT
TRBD2	.	TRBV3-1/TRBV3-2	TRBJ2-3	CASRASGADTQYF	TGTGCCAGCAGGGCCAGCGGGGCAGATACGCAGTATTTT
TRBD2	.	TRBV2	TRBJ2-7	CASSVLAGGDYEQYF	TGTGCCAGCAGTGTGTTAGCGGGAGGGGACTACGAGCAGTACTTC
TRBD1	.	TRBV18	TRBJ1-2	CASSPGDREYGYTF	TGTGCCAGCTCACCAGGGGACAGGGAGTATGGCTACACCTTC
TRBD1	.	TRBV27	TRBJ2-7	CASSLRTGVSYEQYF	TGTGCCAGCAGTTTAAGGACAGGGGTGTCCTACGAGCAGTACTTC
.	once	TRBV18	TRBJ2-1	CASSPPGSSSTYNEQFF	TGTGCCAGCTCACCACCGGGGAGTAGCTCCACCTACAATGAGCAGTTCTTC
.	.	TRBV5-1	TRBJ1-5	CASSLDPQGSGNQPQHF	TGCGCCAGCAGCTTGGACCCACAGGGAAGTGGCAATCAGCCCCAGCATTTT
TRBD1	once	TRBV4-2	TRBJ1-2	CASSQERQGHYGYTF	TGTGCCAGCAGCCAAGAGAGACAGGGCCACTATGGCTACACCTTC
.	.	TRBV30	TRBJ1-1	CAWSVPTGNTEAFF	TGTGCCTGGAGTGTACCCACAGGGAACACTGAAGCTTTCTTT
.	few	TRBV7-2	TRBJ2-4	CASGVWGGTNIQYF	TGTGCCAGCGGCGTTTGGGGGGGCACAAACATTCAGTACTTC
TRBD1	once	TRBV18	TRBJ1-2	CASSPGDSNYGYTF	TGTGCCAGCTCACCAGGGGACAGTAACTATGGCTACACCTTC
.	once	TRBV18	TRBJ1-1	CASSPRLTEAFF	TGTGCCAGCTCACCTCGTCTCACTGAAGCTTTCTTT
TRBD1	.	TRBV6-2/TRBV6-3	TRBJ1-1	CASSRGQVGNTEAFF	TGTGCCAGCAGCCGCGGACAGGTCGGGAACACTGAAGCTTTCTTT
.	.	TRBV6-5	TRBJ1-5	CASSQRFQGYQPQHF	TGTGCCAGCAGTCAAAGGTTTCAGGGCTACCAGCCCCAGCATTTT
TRBD2	.	TRBV5-5	TRBJ2-1	CASSTGGLSYNEQFF	TGTGCCAGCAGCACGGGGGGGCTCTCCTACAATGAGCAGTTCTTC